This T cell receptor (beta chain) was sequenced during a study of patients and donors after allogeneic stem cell transplantation. TCRdb redid the calling of the RT-PCR reads with MiXCR, one entry per CDR3 protein. The repertoire holds about 110,000 distinct CDR3 sequences, with 35% as singletons. This CDR3 contains 18 residues. The ends lost 1 base at V and 0 bases at J; junction bases unmatched: 10. CDR1 SGHKS and CDR2 YYEKEE come from the germline V gene (reference sequence). Source material: blood, either unsorted or a sorted T cell fraction (not recorded which). This chain connects TRBV5-5 to TRBJ1-5; 7 positions match TRBD1. This TCR came from a human donor who was either an allogeneic HSCT recipient or a stem cell or donor lymphocyte infusion donor (not recorded which). It is not recorded whose cells these are; they may come from a transplant donor. In DNA, the CDR3 is TGTGCCAGCAGCTTGTTAGGGGGGACAGAGATTAGCAATCAGCCCCAGCATTTT. Protein product: CASSLLGGTEISNQPQHF.